The 28 T cell receptor beta chains below were found in one sample sequenced in a study of blood T cells in healthy people across ages. Sample-barcoded 5' priming and a J-beta primer mix drove a second PCR of 7 to 11 cycles. In TCRdb, the 5' RACE reads were re-called with MiXCR into one record per CDR3 protein. In the table there are 1 million or so distinct CDR3 sequences, over 35% of which are singletons. The sequenced material came from blood. All receptors derive from a woman aged 55-70 years in good health.

This clonotype came up a few times. The chain joins TRBV7-9 to TRBJ2-1; no reliable D call. Germline CDR1 reads SEHNR; CDR2 reads FQNEAQ (reference sequence). This CDR3 spans 16 amino acids. Trimming stripped 5 bases from V and 0 bases from J, with 14 bases between. Here the CDR3 reads CASSPRESSSYNEQFF. CDR3 coding DNA: TGTGCCAGCAGCCCCCGTGAGTCCAGCTCCTACAATGAGCAGTTCTTC.

The V and J genes are TRBV20-1 and TRBJ1-1; TRBD1 aligns across 7 bases. The V segment lost 6 bases and the J segment 1 base; nucleotides outside the gene matches: 5. The CDR3 is 13 residues long. Germline CDR1 DFQATT, CDR2 SNEGSKA (reference sequence). The CDR3 sequence: CSAKGQTNTEAFF. CDR3 coding DNA: TGCAGTGCAAAGGGACAGACGAACACTGAAGCTTTCTTT.

The chain carries TRBV7-2 and TRBJ2-7; no definite D call. The V gene's germline CDR1 is SGHTA and CDR2 FQGNSA. This CDR3 contains 15 residues. With 2 bases removed from V and 0 bases from J, the gap between germline ends came to 11 bases. This CDR3 is CASSLSLMSSYEQYF. DNA of the CDR3: TGTGCCAGCAGCTTAAGTCTCATGAGCTCCTACGAGCAGTACTTC.

This sequence joins TRBV28 and TRBJ1-4, with D uncertain. CDR1 and CDR2 from the germline V gene are MDHEN and SYDVKM. Trimming shortened V by 6 bases and J by 5 bases, and 19 bases separated the two germline ends. The CDR3 has 16 amino acids. The CDR3 here is CASSYYAGMGNEKLFF. In DNA form, the CDR3 reads TGTGCCAGCAGCTACTATGCCGGGATGGGGAATGAAAAACTGTTTTTT.

The V gene is TRBV27, the J gene TRBJ2-4; 9 positions agree with TRBD2. CDR3 length: 14 amino acids. V gave up 6 bases and J gave up 13 bases; unmatched junction bases: 13. Germline CDR1 reads MNHEY; CDR2 reads SMNVEV (reference sequence). Here the CDR3 DNA reads TGTGCCAGCAGACCCGGGACTAGCCCCCGGGAGCAGTACTTC. Protein: CASRPGTSPREQYF.

This sequence joins TRBV11-2 and TRBJ2-1, with D possibly matching TRBD1 (5 bases). Germline V gives CDR1 SGHAT, CDR2 FQNNGV. This CDR3 has 15 amino acids. V was pared by 6 bases and J by 6 bases, with 18 bases between. The CDR3 nucleotides are TGTGCCAGCAGGCTTAGGTCTCAGGGCTGCAATGAGCAGTTCTTC. As protein: CASRLRSQGCNEQFF.

This clonotype was found a few times. The V and J genes are TRBV7-3 and TRBJ2-7; the D gene is possibly TRBD2 (5 bases). The CDR3 sequence is 15 residues long. CDR1 is SGHTA and CDR2 is FQGTGA in the germline V gene. V dropped 1 base and J dropped 3 bases, with 13 bases sitting between them. In DNA, the CDR3 is TGTGCCAGCAGCTTAAGTAGTAAAGGGAGCTACGAGCAGTACTTC. Translated, it gives CASSLSSKGSYEQYF.

The chain carries TRBV12-3 or TRBV12-4 and TRBJ2-1; D tentatively fits TRBD1 or TRBD2 (7 bases each). V lost 7 bases and J lost 3, with 19 bases in between. CDR3 length equals 16 residues. The CDR3 DNA sequence: TGTGCCAGCATTAGGGGGCTAGCGGAGGACTACAATGAGCAGTTCTTC. Its translation: CASIRGLAEDYNEQFF.

This chain uses TRBV2 with TRBJ2-1; no definite D call. V was cut by 1 base and J by 2 bases, with 3 bases left in between. The CDR3 is 13 residues long. The germline gives CDR1 SNHLY, CDR2 FYNNEI. The CDR3 bases are TGTGCCAGCAGTGAAGAGCCCTACAATGAGCAGTTCTTC. Translation gives CASSEEPYNEQFF.

The chain links TRBV12-5 to TRBJ2-7; TRBD2 matches at 13 bases. The CDR3 loop spans 16 amino acids. Trimming removed 1 base from V and 4 bases from J; junction bases left unmatched: 4. Germline V gene sequence: CDR1 LGHNT, CDR2 FRNRAP. The CDR3 sequence: CASGLGTSGSGYEQYF. The CDR3 DNA reads as TGTGCTAGTGGTTTGGGGACTAGCGGGAGCGGGTACGAGCAGTACTTC.

The chain employs TRBV2 and TRBJ2-5; D might be TRBD1 or TRBD2, each matching 6 bases. This CDR3 region has 14 residues. V was cut by 2 bases and J by 4 bases, with 11 bases left in between. CDR1 is SNHLY, CDR2 FYNNEI, per germline. The CDR3 loop is CASSEHGGGETQYF. CDR3 in DNA: TGTGCCAGCAGTGAACATGGAGGGGGAGAGACCCAGTACTTC.

This clonotype was picked up a small number of times. The V call is TRBV7-9, the J call TRBJ2-1; D possibly uses TRBD1 or TRBD2 (5 bases each). Germline V gene lookup returns CDR1 SEHNR and CDR2 FQNEAQ (reference sequence). The ends were cut back, 5 bases at V and 5 bases at J, with 19 bases in the middle. The CDR3 covers 16 residues. The CDR3 here is CASSNAGGRIDNEQFF. CDR3 nucleotides: TGTGCCAGCAGCAACGCTGGGGGAAGGATTGACAATGAGCAGTTCTTC.

CDR3 DNA: TGTGCCACCAGTGATCCCGGACGCTACGAGCAGTACTTC. This translates into CATSDPGRYEQYF. This chain uses TRBV24-1 with TRBJ2-4; D gene unclear. The assigned J gene may be wrong: the sequence end matches TRBJ2-7 better. CDR3 length: 13 amino acids. Looked up from germline, CDR1 is KGHDR and CDR2 is SFDVKD.

Only a few counts were recorded for this clonotype. CDR3 nucleotides: TGTGCCAGCACCCTAGCGGGAGGGAATACAGATACGCAGTATTTT. It yields the protein CASTLAGGNTDTQYF. The rearrangement uses TRBV6-5 and TRBJ2-3; 12 positions agree with TRBD2. This CDR3 contains 15 residues. Per the germline V gene, CDR1 is MNHEY and CDR2 is SVGAGI. Trimming took 7 bases from V and 3 from J; bases not matched to a gene: 5.

The genes are TRBV6-1 and TRBJ1-1; D perhaps matches TRBD1 (5 bases). Germline values: CDR1 MNHNS, CDR2 SASEGT. V dropped 4 bases and J dropped 2 bases, with 11 bases sitting between them. CDR3 length equals 14 residues. The CDR3 reads CASSVSGANTEAFF. In DNA, the CDR3 is TGTGCCAGCAGTGTGTCTGGGGCCAACACTGAAGCTTTCTTT.

A few counts support this clonotype. The rearrangement links TRBV20-1 to TRBJ2-1, with 13 bases lining up with TRBD2. Germline-derived CDR1 and CDR2 are DFQATT and SNEGSKA (reference sequence). V shed 6 bases and J 8 bases; nucleotides not matched to a gene: 7. CDR3 length equals 14 residues. CDR3 protein: CSAAGLAGVDEQFF. The CDR3 DNA reads TGCAGTGCCGCTGGACTAGCGGGAGTCGATGAGCAGTTCTTC.

The rearrangement uses TRBV5-1 and TRBJ2-5, with 7 positions matching TRBD2. CDR1 and CDR2 from the germline V gene are SGHRS and YFSETQ. The CDR3 is 17 residues long. V gave up 3 bases and J gave up 5 bases; unmatched junction bases: 16. The CDR3 DNA is TGCGCCAGCAGCTCCTCCAATTTGGCGGGAGAAGGGGAGACCCAGTACTTC. This encodes CASSSSNLAGEGETQYF. Variable domain in full (rest from reference TRBV5-1 and TRBJ2-5): KAGVTQTPRYLIKTRGQQVTLSCSPISGHRSVSWYQQTPGQGLQFLFEYFSETQRNKGNFPGRFSGRQFSNSRSEMNVSTLELGDSALYLCASSSSNLAGEGETQYFGPGTRLLVL.

This chain connects TRBV11-3 to TRBJ1-1, with D possibly matching TRBD1 (5 bases). V was pared by 1 base and J by 8 bases, with 11 bases between. This CDR3 has 13 amino acids. Germline V lookup: CDR1 SGHNT, CDR2 YENEEA. The CDR3 region has the DNA TGTGCCAGCAGCTTAGGTGGCAGGGAGGAAGCTTTCTTT. It translates to CASSLGGREEAFF.

This rearrangement joins TRBV12-3 or TRBV12-4 to TRBJ2-3; D gene ambiguous. This CDR3 has 14 amino acids. The V end lost 7 bases, the J end lost 0 bases, and 11 bases lay between the germline ends. The CDR3 sequence is CASTLGPSTDTQYF. In DNA, the CDR3 is TGTGCCAGCACCCTAGGCCCGAGCACAGATACGCAGTATTTT.

The chain uses TRBV7-8 and TRBJ2-4, with a weak D call TRBD1 (5 bases). The J call could be wrong; TRBJ2-5 is a better fit for the DNA end. Germline CDR1 is SGHVS and CDR2 is FQNEAQ. This CDR3 is built from 13 residues. The CDR3 DNA reads as TGTGCCAGCAGCCAGGGCGTCTTTGGGACCCAGTACTTC. Encoded protein: CASSQGVFGTQYF.

This clonotype appeared a single time. The chain couples TRBV7-2 to TRBJ2-4, with 11 positions matching TRBD2. V was pared by 5 bases and J by 7 bases, with 7 bases of the junction left unmatched. Germline CDR1 reads SGHTA; CDR2 reads FQGNSA. This CDR3 spans 15 amino acids. The CDR3 DNA reads TGTGCCAGCAGCGTCCTAGCGGGAGGTAGGAACATTCAGTACTTC. Translated: CASSVLAGGRNIQYF.

This clonotype was seen more than once but under ten times. CDR3 region: CASSLFSSDSYEQYF. CDR3 nucleotides: TGTGCCAGCAGCCTCTTTTCTAGCGATTCCTACGAGCAGTACTTC. The J gene is TRBJ2-7, the V gene TRBV4-2, with D possibly being TRBD2 (6 bases). This CDR3 region has 15 residues. Germline V gene data show CDR1 as LGHNA and CDR2 as YNFKEQ. V lost 4 bases to trimming and J lost 1 base, with 14 bases between them.

Turning to this clonotype: This may come from a read error, since a much larger clone is one base off. V and J are TRBV12-3 or TRBV12-4 and TRBJ2-5; no definite D call. The CDR3 loop spans 13 amino acids. This CDR3 reads CASSHMGIETQHF. In nucleotides, the CDR3 is TGTGCCAGCAGCCACATGGGAATCGAGACCCAGCACTTC.

This clonotype was seen more than once but under ten times. The chain joins TRBV10-3 to TRBJ2-7; tentatively, D is TRBD2 (5 bases). V was cut by 0 bases and J by 7 bases, with 7 bases left in between. The CDR3 extends over 12 amino acids. In germline, CDR1 is ENHRY, CDR2 SYGVKD. The CDR3, as DNA: TGTGCCATCAGTGAGTCCGGGGAAGAGCAGTACTTC. This codes for CAISESGEEQYF.

This chain uses TRBV6-1 with TRBJ2-1; TRBD2 aligns across 10 bases. V lost 3 bases to trimming and J lost 5 bases; unmatched junction nucleotides: 7. The germline CDR1 and CDR2 sequences are MNHNS and SASEGT. The CDR3 runs to 16 residues. The CDR3 DNA sequence: TGTGCCAGCAGTGATCCTAGCGGGAGTGGTAACAATGAGCAGTTCTTC. It specifies CASSDPSGSGNNEQFF.

The chain joins TRBV29-1 to TRBJ1-5, with D unresolved. CDR3 size: 13 residues. The V gene lost 7 bases and the J gene lost 7 bases, with 17 bases spanning the gap. CDR1 and CDR2 (germline): SQVTM, ANQGSEA. The CDR3 coding sequence is TGCAGCGCCGTAGGCAGGTTGGAACAGCCCCAGCATTTT. It translates to CSAVGRLEQPQHF.

This clonotype has more than one count but fewer than ten. CDR3 sequence: CASGPDRVAYGYTF. The CDR3 DNA reads TGTGCTAGTGGCCCCGACAGGGTCGCCTATGGCTACACCTTC. V gene TRBV12-5 combines with J gene TRBJ1-2; TRBD1 aligns across 7 bases. Per the germline V gene, CDR1 is LGHNT and CDR2 is FRNRAP. This CDR3 contains 14 residues. The V gene end was trimmed by 6 bases and the J gene end by 4 bases; junction bases not matched to a gene: 8.

Many counts were recorded for this clonotype. V gene TRBV28 combines with J gene TRBJ1-2; a possible D gene is TRBD1 (5 bases). This CDR3 has 13 residues. Trimming took off 2 bases at V and 4 bases at J, with 8 bases between the two ends. CDR1 MDHEN and CDR2 SYDVKM come from the germline V gene. This chain's CDR3 is CASSLQGTYGYTF. CDR3 nucleotide sequence: TGTGCCAGCAGTTTACAAGGGACCTATGGCTACACCTTC.